This TCR beta chain originates from a study of T cells in Graves' hyperthyroidism and ophthalmopathy. Amplification targeted TCR beta CDR3 regions from RNA transcripts. HTBI primers were the set used in a first-round RT-PCR of the TCR CDR3. TCRdb used MiXCR to reprocess the multiplex PCR reads, holding one entry per CDR3 protein. Seen here are about 610,000 distinct CDR3 sequences, about 45% observed once, and the top ten hold 7.5% to 8.5%. Trimming took off 1 base at V and 3 bases at J, with 8 bases between the two ends. This CDR3 spans 13 amino acids. Per germline, CDR1 SGDLS and CDR2 YYNGEE. The sequence was collected from a woman younger than 35 with Graves' hyperthyroidism. The source material was peripheral blood or thyroid tissue (not recorded which). The V and J genes are TRBV9 and TRBJ2-7; TRBD2 is a possible D gene (6 bases). The CDR3 loop is CASSVRGNYEQYF. CDR3 in DNA: TGTGCCAGCAGCGTACGGGGGAACTACGAGCAGTACTTC.